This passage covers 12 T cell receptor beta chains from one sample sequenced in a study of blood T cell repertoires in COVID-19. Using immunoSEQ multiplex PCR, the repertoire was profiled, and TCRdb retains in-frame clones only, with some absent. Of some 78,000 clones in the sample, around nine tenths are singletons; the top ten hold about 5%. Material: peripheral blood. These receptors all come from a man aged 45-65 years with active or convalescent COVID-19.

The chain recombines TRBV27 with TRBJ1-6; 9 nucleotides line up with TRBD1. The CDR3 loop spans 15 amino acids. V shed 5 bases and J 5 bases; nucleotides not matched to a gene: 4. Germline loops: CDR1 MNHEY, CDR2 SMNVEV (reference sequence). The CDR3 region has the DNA TGTGCCAGCAGTAGCGGGACAGGGAATAATTCACCCCTCCACTTT. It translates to CASSSGTGNNSPLHF.

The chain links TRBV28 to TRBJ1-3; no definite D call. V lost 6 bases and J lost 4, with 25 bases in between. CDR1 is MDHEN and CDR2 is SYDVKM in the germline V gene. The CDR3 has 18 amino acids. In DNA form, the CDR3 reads TGTGCCAGCAGACCCTCTGAGGGTTGGGAGTCGTCCGGAAACACCATATATTTT. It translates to CASRPSEGWESSGNTIYF.

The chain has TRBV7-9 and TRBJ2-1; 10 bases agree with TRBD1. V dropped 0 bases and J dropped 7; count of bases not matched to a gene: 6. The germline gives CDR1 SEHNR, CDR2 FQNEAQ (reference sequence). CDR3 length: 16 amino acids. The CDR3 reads CASSLARGQGRNEQFF. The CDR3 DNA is TGTGCCAGCAGCTTAGCGCGGGGACAGGGGCGGAATGAGCAGTTCTTC.

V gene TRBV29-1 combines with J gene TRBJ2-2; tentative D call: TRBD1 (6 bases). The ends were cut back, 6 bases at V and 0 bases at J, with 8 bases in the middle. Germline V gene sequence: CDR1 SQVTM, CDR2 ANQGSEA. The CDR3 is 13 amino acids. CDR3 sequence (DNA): TGCAGCGTGACAGGAGCGAACACCGGGGAGCTGTTTTTT. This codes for CSVTGANTGELFF.

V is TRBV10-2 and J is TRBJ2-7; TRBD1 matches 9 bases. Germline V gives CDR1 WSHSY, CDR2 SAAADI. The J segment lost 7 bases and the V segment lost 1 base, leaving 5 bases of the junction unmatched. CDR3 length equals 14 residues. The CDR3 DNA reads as TGCGCCAGCAGTGAGTTAGGGACAGGGTTAGAGCAGTACTTC. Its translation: CASSELGTGLEQYF.

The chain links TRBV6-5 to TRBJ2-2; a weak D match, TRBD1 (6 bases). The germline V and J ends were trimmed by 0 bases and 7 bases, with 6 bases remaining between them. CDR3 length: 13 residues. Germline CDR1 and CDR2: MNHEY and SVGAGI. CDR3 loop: CASSYSGGGELFF. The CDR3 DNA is TGTGCCAGCAGTTACTCAGGGGGCGGGGAGCTGTTTTTT.

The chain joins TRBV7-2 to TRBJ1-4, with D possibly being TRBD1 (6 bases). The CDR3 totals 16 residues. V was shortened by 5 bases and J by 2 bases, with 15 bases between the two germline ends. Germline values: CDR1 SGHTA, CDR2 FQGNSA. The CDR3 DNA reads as TGTGCCAGCAGCCTCAACAGCAGGGGCACTAATGAAAAACTGTTTTTT. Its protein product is CASSLNSRGTNEKLFF.

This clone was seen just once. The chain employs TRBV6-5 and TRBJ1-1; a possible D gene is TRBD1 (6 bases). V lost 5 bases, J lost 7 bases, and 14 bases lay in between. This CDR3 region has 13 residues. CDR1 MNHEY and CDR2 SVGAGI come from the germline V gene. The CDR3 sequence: CASSQQGFGEAFF. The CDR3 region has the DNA TGTGCCAGCAGTCAACAGGGTTTCGGTGAAGCTTTCTTT.

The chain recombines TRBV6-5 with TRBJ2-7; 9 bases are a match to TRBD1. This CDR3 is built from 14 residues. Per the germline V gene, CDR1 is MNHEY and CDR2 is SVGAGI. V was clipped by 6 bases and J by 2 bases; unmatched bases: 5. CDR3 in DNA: TGTGCCAGCAGCGGGGGACAGGGTCCCTACGAGCAGTACGTC. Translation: CASSGGQGPYEQYV.

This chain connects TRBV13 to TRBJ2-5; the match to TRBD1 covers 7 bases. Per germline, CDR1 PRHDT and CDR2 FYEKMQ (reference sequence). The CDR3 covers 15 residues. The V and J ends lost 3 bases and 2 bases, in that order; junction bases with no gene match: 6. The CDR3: CASSFGQEVQETQYF. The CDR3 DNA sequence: TGTGCCAGCAGCTTTGGACAGGAGGTACAAGAGACCCAGTACTTC.

The CDR3 bases are TGTGCCAGCAGCCAAGATCACGCTAGCGGGGGCCAGTTCTTC. Translating gives CASSQDHASGGQFF. This chain connects TRBV14 to TRBJ2-1; 10 bases are a match to TRBD2. V shed 0 bases, J shed 13 bases, and the junction held 6 bases outside the gene matches. The CDR3 runs to 14 residues. The germline CDR1 and CDR2 sequences are SGHDN and FVKESK.

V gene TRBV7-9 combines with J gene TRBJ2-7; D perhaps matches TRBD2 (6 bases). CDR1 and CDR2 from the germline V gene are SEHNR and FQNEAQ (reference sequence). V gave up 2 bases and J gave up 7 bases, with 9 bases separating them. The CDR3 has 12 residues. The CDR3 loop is CASSLSGGEQYF. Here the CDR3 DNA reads TGTGCCAGCAGCTTATCCGGGGGTGAGCAGTACTTC.